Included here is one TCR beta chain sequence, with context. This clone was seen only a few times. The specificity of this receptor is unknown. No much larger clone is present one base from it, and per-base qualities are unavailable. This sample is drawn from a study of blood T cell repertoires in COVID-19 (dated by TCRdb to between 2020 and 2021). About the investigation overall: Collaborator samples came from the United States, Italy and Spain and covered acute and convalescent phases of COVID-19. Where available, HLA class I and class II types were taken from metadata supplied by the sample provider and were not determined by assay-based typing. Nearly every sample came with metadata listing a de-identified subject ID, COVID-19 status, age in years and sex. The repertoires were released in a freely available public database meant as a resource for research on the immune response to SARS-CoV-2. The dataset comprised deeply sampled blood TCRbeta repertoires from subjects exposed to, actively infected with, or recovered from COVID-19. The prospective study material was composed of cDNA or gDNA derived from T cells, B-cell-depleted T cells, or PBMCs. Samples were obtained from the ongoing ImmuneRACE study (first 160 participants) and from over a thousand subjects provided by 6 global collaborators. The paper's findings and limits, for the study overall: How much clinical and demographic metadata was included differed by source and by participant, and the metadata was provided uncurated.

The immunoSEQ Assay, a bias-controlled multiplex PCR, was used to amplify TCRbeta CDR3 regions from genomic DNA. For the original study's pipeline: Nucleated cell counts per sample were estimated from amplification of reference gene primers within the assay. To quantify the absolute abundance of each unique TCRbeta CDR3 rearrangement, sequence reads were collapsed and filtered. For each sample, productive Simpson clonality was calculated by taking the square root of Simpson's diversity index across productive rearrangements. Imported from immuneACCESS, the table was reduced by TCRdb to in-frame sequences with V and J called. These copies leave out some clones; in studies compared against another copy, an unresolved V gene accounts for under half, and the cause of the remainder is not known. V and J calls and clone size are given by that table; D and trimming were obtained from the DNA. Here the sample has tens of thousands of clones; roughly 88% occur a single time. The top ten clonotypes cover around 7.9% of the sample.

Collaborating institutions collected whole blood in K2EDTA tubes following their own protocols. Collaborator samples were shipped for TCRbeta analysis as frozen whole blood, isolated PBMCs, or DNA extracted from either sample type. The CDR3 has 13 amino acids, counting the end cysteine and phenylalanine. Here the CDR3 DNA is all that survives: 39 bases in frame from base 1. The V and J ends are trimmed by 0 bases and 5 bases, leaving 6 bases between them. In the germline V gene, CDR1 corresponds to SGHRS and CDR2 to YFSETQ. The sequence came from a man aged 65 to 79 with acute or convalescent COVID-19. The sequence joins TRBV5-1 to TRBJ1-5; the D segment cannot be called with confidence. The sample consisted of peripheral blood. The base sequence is TGCGCCAGCAGCTTGGACATCGATCAGCCCCAGCATTTT. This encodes CASSLDIDQPQHF.